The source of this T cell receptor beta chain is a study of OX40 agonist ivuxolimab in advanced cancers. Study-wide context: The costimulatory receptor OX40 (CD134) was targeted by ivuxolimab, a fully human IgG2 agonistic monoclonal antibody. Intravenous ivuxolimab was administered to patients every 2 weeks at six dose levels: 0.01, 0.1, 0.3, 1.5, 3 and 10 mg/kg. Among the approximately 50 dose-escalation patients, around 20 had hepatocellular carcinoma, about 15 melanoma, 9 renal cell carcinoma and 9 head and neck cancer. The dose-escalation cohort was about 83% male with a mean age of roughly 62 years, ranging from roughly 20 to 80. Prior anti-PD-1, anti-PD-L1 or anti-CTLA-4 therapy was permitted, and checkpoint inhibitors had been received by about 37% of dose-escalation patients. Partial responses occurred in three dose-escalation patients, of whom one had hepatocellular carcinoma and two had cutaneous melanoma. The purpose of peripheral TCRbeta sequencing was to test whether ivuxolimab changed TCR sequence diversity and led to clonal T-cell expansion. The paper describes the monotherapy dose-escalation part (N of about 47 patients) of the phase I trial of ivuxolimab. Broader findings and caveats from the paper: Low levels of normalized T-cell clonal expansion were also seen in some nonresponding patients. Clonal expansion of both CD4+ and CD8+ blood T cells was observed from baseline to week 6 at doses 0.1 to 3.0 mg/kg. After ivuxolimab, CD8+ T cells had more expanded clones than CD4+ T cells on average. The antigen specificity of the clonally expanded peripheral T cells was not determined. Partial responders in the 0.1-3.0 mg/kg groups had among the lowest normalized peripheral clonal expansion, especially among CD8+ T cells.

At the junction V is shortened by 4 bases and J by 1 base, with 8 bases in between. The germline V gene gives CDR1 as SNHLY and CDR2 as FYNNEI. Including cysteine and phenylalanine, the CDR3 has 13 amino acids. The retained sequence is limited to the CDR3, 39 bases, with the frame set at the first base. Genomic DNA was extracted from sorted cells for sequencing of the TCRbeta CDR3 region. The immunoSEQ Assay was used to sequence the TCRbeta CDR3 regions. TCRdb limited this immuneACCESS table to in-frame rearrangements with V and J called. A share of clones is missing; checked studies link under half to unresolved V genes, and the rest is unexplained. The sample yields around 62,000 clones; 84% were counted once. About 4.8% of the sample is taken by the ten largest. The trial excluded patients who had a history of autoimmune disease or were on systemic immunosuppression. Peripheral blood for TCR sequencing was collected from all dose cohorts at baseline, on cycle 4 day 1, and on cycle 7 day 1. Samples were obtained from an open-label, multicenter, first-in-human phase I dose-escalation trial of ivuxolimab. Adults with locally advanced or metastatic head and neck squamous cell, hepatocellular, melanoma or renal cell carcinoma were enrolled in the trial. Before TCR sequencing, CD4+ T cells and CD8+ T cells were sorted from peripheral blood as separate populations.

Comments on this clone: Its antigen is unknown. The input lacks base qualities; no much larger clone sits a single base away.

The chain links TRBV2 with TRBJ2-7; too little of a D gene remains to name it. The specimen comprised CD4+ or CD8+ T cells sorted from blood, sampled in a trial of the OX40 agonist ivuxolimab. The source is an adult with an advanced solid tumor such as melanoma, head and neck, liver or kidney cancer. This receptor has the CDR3 CASSVRQSYEQYF. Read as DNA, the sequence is TGTGCCAGCAGTGTCAGACAATCCTACGAGCAGTACTTC. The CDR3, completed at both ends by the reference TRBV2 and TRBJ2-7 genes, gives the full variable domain EPEVTQTPSHQVTQMGQEVILRCVPISNHLYFYWYRQILGQKVEFLVSFYNNEISEKSEIFDDQFSVERPDGSNFTLKIRSTKLEDSAMYFCASSVRQSYEQYFGPGTRLTVT.